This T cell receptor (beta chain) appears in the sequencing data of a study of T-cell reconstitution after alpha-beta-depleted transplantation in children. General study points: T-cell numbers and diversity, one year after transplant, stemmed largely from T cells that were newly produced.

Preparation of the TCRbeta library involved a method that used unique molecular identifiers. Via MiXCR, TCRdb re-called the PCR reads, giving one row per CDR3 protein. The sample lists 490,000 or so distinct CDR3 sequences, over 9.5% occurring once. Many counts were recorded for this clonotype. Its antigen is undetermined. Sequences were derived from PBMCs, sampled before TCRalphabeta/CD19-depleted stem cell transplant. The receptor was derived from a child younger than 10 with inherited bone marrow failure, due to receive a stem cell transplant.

In DNA, the CDR3 is TGTGCCACCAGCAGGCCCGGACAGGGAGAAGATACGCAGTATTTT. As protein: CATSRPGQGEDTQYF. This chain connects TRBV15 to TRBJ2-3, with 8 bases aligning to TRBD1. The V gene's germline CDR1 is LNHNV and CDR2 YYDKDF (reference sequence). Germline trimming cut 3 bases from V and 5 bases from J; bases unmatched to any gene: 7. The length of the CDR3 is 15 residues. Together with reference TRBV15 and TRBJ2-3, the CDR3 gives the full variable domain: DAMVIQNPRYQVTQFGKPVTLSCSQTLNHNVMYWYQQKSSQAPKLLFHYYDKDFNNEADTPDNFQSRRPNTSFCFLDIRSPGLGDTAMYLCATSRPGQGEDTQYFGPGTRLTVL.